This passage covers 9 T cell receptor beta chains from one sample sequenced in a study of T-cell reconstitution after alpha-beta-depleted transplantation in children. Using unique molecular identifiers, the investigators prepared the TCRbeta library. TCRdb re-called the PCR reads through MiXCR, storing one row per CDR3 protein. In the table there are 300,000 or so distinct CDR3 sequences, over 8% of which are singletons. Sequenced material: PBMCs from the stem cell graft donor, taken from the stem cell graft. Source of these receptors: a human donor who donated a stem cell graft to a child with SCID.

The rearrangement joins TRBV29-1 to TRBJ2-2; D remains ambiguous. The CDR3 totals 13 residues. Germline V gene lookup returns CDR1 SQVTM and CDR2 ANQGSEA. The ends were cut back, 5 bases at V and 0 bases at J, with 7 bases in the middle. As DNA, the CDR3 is TGCAGCGTTCATACAGCGAACACCGGGGAGCTGTTTTTT. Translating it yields CSVHTANTGELFF.

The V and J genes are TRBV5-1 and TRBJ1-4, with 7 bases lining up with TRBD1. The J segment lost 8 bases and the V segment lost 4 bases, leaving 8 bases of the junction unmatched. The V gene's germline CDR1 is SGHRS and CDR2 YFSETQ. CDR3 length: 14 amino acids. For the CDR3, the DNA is TGCGCCAGCAGCACGACAGGGCCCGACGAAAAACTGTTTTTT. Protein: CASSTTGPDEKLFF.

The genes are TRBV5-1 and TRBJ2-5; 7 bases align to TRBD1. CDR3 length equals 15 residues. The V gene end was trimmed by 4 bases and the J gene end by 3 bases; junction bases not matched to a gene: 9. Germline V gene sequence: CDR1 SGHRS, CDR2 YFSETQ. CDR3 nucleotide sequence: TGCGCCAGCAGCACCACGGGACAGAGAAAAGAGACCCAGTACTTC. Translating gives CASSTTGQRKETQYF. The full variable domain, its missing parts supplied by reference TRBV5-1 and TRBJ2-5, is KAGVTQTPRYLIKTRGQQVTLSCSPISGHRSVSWYQQTPGQGLQFLFEYFSETQRNKGNFPGRFSGRQFSNSRSEMNVSTLELGDSALYLCASSTTGQRKETQYFGPGTRLLVL.

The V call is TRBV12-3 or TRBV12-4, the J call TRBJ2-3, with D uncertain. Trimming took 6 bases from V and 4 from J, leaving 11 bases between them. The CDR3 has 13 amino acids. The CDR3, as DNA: TGTGCCAGCAGGGGGTTGCGAGCAGATACGCAGTATTTT. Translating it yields CASRGLRADTQYF.

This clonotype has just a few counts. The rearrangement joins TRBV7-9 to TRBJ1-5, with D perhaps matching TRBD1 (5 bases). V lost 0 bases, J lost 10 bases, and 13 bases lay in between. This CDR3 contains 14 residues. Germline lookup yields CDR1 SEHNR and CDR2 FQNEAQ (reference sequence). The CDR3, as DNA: TGTGCCAGCAGCTTAGCAGCAGGGTTTAGTCCCCAGCATTTT. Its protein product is CASSLAAGFSPQHF.

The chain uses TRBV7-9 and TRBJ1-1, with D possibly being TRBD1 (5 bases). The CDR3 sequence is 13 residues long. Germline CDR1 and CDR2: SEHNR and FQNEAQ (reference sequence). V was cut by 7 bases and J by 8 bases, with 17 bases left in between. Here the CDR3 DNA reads TGTGCCAGCATCGGGACCTCAAGATCCGAAGCTTTCTTT. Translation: CASIGTSRSEAFF.

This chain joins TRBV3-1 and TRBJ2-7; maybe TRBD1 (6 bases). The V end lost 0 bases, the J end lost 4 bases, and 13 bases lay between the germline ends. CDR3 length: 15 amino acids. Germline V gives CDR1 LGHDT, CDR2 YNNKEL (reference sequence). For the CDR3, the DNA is TGTGCCAGCAGCCAAGATTCCGGACAGATGTACGAGCAGTACTTC. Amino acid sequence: CASSQDSGQMYEQYF.

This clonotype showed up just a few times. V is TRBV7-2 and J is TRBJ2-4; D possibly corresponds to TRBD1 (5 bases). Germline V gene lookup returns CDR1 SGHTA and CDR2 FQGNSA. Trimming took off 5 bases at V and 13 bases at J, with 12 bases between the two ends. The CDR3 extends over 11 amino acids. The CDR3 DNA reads TGTGCCAGCAGCCCAAAAGGGGCCCAGTACTTC. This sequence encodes CASSPKGAQYF.

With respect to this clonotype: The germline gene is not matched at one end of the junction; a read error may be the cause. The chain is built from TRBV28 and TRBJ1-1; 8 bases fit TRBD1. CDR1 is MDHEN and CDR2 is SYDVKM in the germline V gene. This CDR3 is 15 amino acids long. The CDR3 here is CASSDVGQGFTEDFF. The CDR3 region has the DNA TGTGCCAGCAGCGACGTTGGACAGGGTTTCACTGAAGATTTCTTT.